These T cell receptor beta chains were read from a single sample in a study of blood T cells in healthy people across ages. TCRdb called the 5' RACE reads again in MiXCR, with one record for every CDR3 protein. The repertoire has 600,000 to 1,000,000 distinct CDR3 sequences, roughly 60% of them found once; the top ten carry 22%. Sequenced: blood. The receptors come from a man under 40 in good health. Each CDR3 is given with its conserved first and last residue. A D gene is named only where the DNA matches it firmly. Clone size, where shown, is once, few, many, or a class for clones that have expanded.

j_call: TRBJ1-1
d_call: NA
v_call: TRBV29-1
clone_size: few
cdr3_nt: TGCAGCGTTGCGGCCCGGCAGGGTGGGGGGACTGAAGCTTTCTTT
cdr3_aa: CSVAARQGGGTEAFF

j_call: TRBJ2-7
d_call: NA
v_call: TRBV20-1
clone_size: NA
cdr3_nt: TGCAGTGCTAGACCACCGGGTCGGACAGACAATGAGCAGTACTTC
cdr3_aa: CSARPPGRTDNEQYF

j_call: TRBJ2-6
d_call: TRBD1
v_call: TRBV6-5
clone_size: NA
cdr3_nt: TGTGCCAGCAGTTACTGGCAGGGGGCTGGCGGGGCCAACGTCCTGACTTTC
cdr3_aa: CASSYWQGAGGANVLTF

j_call: TRBJ1-2
d_call: NA
v_call: TRBV7-9
clone_size: once
cdr3_nt: TGTGCCAGCAGCTTACCCGCTGCGGGCTATGGCTACACCTTC
cdr3_aa: CASSLPAAGYGYTF

j_call: TRBJ2-7
d_call: NA
v_call: TRBV5-1
clone_size: few
cdr3_nt: TGCGCCAGCAGCCCCGGGGGCTCGAGAGACGAGCAGTACTTC
cdr3_aa: CASSPGGSRDEQYF

j_call: TRBJ2-7
d_call: NA
v_call: TRBV6-2/TRBV6-3
clone_size: once
cdr3_nt: TGTGCCAGCAGCCGAGACTTTGGACGCTACGAGCAGTACTTC
cdr3_aa: CASSRDFGRYEQYF

j_call: TRBJ1-4
d_call: NA
v_call: TRBV3-1
clone_size: few
cdr3_nt: TGTGCCAGCAGCCAAGTGAGGCCTCCTAACGAAAAACTGTTTTTT
cdr3_aa: CASSQVRPPNEKLFF

j_call: TRBJ2-5
d_call: TRBD2
v_call: TRBV4-1
clone_size: NA
cdr3_nt: TGCGCCAGCAGCGTCCCGGGGCCTAGCGGGGGGAATGAGCAGTACTTC
cdr3_aa: CASSVPGPSGGNEQYF

j_call: TRBJ2-7
d_call: NA
v_call: TRBV6-5
clone_size: NA
cdr3_nt: TGTGCCAGCAGTCGTCTTCTCGGCGAGCAGTACTTC
cdr3_aa: CASSRLLGEQYF

j_call: TRBJ2-7
d_call: NA
v_call: TRBV5-1
clone_size: few
cdr3_nt: TGCGCCAGCAGCCCCGGTCTAGCGCAAAGCTCCTACGAGCAGTACTTC
cdr3_aa: CASSPGLAQSSYEQYF

j_call: TRBJ2-1
d_call: NA
v_call: TRBV20-1
clone_size: NA
cdr3_nt: TGCAGTGCTGGCCGAGCGACCTCCTACAATGAGCAGTTCTTC
cdr3_aa: CSAGRATSYNEQFF

j_call: TRBJ1-2
d_call: NA
v_call: TRBV10-1
clone_size: NA
cdr3_nt: TGCGCCAGCAGTGACCACTGGGGAGCGTGGAATGGCTACACCTTC
cdr3_aa: CASSDHWGAWNGYTF

j_call: TRBJ1-5
d_call: NA
v_call: TRBV18
clone_size: NA
cdr3_nt: TGTGCCAGCTCACCCGGGGAAACTAATCAGCCCCAGCATTTT
cdr3_aa: CASSPGETNQPQHF

j_call: TRBJ1-1
d_call: NA
v_call: TRBV6-5
clone_size: NA
cdr3_nt: TGTGCCAGCAGTTACCCGGGGTGGGGCGGACACACTGAAGCTTTCTTT
cdr3_aa: CASSYPGWGGHTEAFF

j_call: TRBJ2-6
d_call: NA
v_call: TRBV15
clone_size: NA
cdr3_nt: TGTGCCACCAGCAGATCCAAGGCGAGGGCTGGGGCCAACGTCCTGACTTTC
cdr3_aa: CATSRSKARAGANVLTF

j_call: TRBJ2-1
d_call: NA
v_call: TRBV12-3/TRBV12-4
clone_size: NA
cdr3_nt: TGTGCCAGCAGTTTATGGTTGGACAATGAGCAGTTCTTC
cdr3_aa: CASSLWLDNEQFF

j_call: TRBJ2-3
d_call: TRBD1
v_call: TRBV7-2
clone_size: once
cdr3_nt: TGTGCCAGCAGCTTAGCAGCTCGCCACAGGGGGCGCCTCACAGATACGCAGTATTTT
cdr3_aa: CASSLAARHRGRLTDTQYF

j_call: TRBJ2-3
d_call: NA
v_call: TRBV7-2
clone_size: few
cdr3_nt: TGTGCCAGCAGCCAAACGGCAGCGAACCCTAGCACAGATACGCAGTATTTT
cdr3_aa: CASSQTAANPSTDTQYF

j_call: TRBJ1-2
d_call: NA
v_call: TRBV7-9
clone_size: NA
cdr3_nt: TGTGCCAGCAGCTTGCCGGGGGATGGCTACACCTTC
cdr3_aa: CASSLPGDGYTF

j_call: TRBJ2-6
d_call: NA
v_call: TRBV15
clone_size: once
cdr3_nt: TGTGCCACCAAAACAGGGCCGGCCTCAGGGGCCAACGTCCTGACTTTC
cdr3_aa: CATKTGPASGANVLTF

j_call: TRBJ2-5
d_call: NA
v_call: TRBV20-1
clone_size: NA
cdr3_nt: TGCAGTGCTACTGGGTACCAAGAGACCCAGTACTTC
cdr3_aa: CSATGYQETQYF

j_call: TRBJ2-7
d_call: TRBD1
v_call: TRBV6-2/TRBV6-3
clone_size: NA
cdr3_nt: TGTGCCAGCAGTTACTTGACAGGGTGGAGCAACGAGCAGTACTTC
cdr3_aa: CASSYLTGWSNEQYF

j_call: TRBJ2-7
d_call: NA
v_call: TRBV20-1
clone_size: NA
cdr3_nt: TGCAGTGCTAGGGACTTCCATACAACGGCCTACGAGCAGTACTTC
cdr3_aa: CSARDFHTTAYEQYF

j_call: TRBJ2-5
d_call: NA
v_call: TRBV7-9
clone_size: NA
cdr3_nt: TGTGCCAGCAGCTTAGCAATAACTCAAGAGACCCAGTACTTC
cdr3_aa: CASSLAITQETQYF

j_call: TRBJ2-1
d_call: NA
v_call: TRBV24-1
clone_size: NA
cdr3_nt: TGTGCCACCAGTGATCCTCGGCCGGGACTGGAATACAATGAGCAGTTCTTC
cdr3_aa: CATSDPRPGLEYNEQFF

j_call: TRBJ2-3
d_call: TRBD2
v_call: TRBV20-1
clone_size: once
cdr3_nt: TGCAGTGCTCCCCAAACTAGCGGGAGGACAACAGATACGCAGTATTTT
cdr3_aa: CSAPQTSGRTTDTQYF